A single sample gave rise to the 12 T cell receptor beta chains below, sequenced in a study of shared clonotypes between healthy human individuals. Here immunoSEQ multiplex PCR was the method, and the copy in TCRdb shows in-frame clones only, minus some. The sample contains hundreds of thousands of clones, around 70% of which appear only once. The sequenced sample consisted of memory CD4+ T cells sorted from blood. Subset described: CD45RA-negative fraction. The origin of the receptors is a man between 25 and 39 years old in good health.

Written as DNA, the CDR3 is TGTGCCAGCTCACCATGGTCGGGGGGGGACACTGAAGCTTTCTTT. Its protein product is CASSPWSGGDTEAFF. J is TRBJ1-1 and V is TRBV18, with D possibly TRBD1 on 5 matching bases. Trimming stripped 2 bases from V and 3 bases from J, with 13 bases between. Per germline, CDR1 KGHSH and CDR2 LQKENI. The CDR3 spans 15 residues.

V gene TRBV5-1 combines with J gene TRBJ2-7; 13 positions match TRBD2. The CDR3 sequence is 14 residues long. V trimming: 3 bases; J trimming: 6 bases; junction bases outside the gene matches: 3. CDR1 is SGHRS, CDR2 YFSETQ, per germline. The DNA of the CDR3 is TGCGCCAGCAGCTGGACTAGCGGGGGAGGCGAGCAGTACTTC. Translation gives CASSWTSGGGEQYF.

The CDR3 spells CASNRQVNTEAFF. The CDR3 nucleotides are TGTGCCAGTAACCGCCAGGTGAACACTGAAGCTTTCTTT. The V and J genes are TRBV6-1 and TRBJ1-1; D is unresolved. Trimming took 9 bases from V and 0 from J, leaving 11 bases between them. This CDR3 has 13 residues. The germline CDR1 and CDR2 sequences are MNHNS and SASEGT.

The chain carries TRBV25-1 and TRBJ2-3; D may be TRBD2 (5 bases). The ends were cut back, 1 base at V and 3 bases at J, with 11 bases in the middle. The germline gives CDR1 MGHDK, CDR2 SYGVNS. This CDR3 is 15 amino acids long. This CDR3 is CASSEFTSSTDTQYF. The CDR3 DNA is TGTGCCAGCAGTGAATTCACTAGTTCTACAGATACGCAGTATTTT.

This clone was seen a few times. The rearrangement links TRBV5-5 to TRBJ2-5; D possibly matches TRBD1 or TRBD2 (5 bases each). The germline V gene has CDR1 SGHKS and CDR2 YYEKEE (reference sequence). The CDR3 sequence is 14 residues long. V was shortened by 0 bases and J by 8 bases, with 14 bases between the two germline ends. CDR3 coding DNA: TGTGCCAGCAGCTTGGAGGCAGGGAGCGGCACCCAGTACTTC. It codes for CASSLEAGSGTQYF.

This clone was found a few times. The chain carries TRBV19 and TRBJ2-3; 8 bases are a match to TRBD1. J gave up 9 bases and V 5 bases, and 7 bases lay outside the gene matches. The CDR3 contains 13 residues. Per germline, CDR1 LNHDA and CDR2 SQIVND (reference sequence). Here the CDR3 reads CASSFQGARTQYF. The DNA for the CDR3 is TGTGCCAGTAGTTTCCAGGGGGCTAGGACGCAGTATTTT.

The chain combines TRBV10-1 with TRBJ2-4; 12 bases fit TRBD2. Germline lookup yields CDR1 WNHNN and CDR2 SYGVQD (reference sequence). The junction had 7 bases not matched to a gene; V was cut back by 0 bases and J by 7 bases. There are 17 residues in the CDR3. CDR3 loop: CASSESLLAGGANIQYF. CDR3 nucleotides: TGCGCCAGCAGTGAGTCTCTACTAGCGGGAGGAGCTAACATTCAGTACTTC.

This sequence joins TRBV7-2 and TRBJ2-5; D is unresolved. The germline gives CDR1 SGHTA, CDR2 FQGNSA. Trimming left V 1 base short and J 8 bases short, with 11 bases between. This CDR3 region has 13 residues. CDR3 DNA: TGTGCCAGCAGCTTAGAGCCCCCAGGTACCCAGTACTTC. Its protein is CASSLEPPGTQYF.

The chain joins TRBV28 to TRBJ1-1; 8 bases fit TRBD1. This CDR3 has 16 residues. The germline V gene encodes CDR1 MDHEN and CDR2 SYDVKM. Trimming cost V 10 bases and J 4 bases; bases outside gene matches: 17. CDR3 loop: CATRPAIAGGITEAFF. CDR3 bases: TGTGCCACCCGTCCAGCGATAGCAGGGGGCATCACTGAAGCTTTCTTT.

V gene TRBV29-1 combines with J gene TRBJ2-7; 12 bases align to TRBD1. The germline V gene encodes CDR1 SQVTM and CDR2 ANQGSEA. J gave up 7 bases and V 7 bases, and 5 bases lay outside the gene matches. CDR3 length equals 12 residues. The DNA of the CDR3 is TGCAGCGGGGGACAGGGGGCGCGGGAGCAGTACTTC. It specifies CSGGQGAREQYF.

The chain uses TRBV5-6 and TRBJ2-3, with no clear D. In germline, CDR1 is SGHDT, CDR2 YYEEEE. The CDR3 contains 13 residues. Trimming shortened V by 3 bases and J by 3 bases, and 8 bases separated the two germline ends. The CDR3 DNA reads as TGTGCCAGCAGCTCCCAAGTAACAGATACGCAGTATTTT. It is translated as CASSSQVTDTQYF.

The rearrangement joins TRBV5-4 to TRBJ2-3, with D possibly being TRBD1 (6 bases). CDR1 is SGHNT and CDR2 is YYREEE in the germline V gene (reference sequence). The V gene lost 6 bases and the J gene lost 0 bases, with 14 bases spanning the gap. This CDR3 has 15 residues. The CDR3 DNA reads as TGTGCCAGCACCATAGGGACAACTAGCACAGATACGCAGTATTTT. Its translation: CASTIGTTSTDTQYF.